The next 21 T cell receptor beta chains were all read from a single sample in a study of shared clonotypes between healthy human individuals. The table came from immunoSEQ multiplex PCR; TCRdb's copy has only in-frame clones and leaves some out. This sample carries approximately 1,000,000 clones, approximately 80% of them seen once, and the ten largest clones take 0.89%. Sequenced: memory CD4+ T cells from PBMCs. Subset denoted: CD45RA-negative fraction. Source of these receptors: a man younger than 30 in good health. Some clones in this sample may be carry-over from other donors' samples.

This clone is a singleton in its sample. The rearrangement uses TRBV6-6 and TRBJ2-3, with 9 bases identical to TRBD1. The CDR3 loop spans 16 amino acids. Trimming at V came to 5 bases and at J to 5 bases, leaving 11 bases not matched to a gene. The V gene's germline CDR1 is MNHNY and CDR2 SVGAGI (reference sequence). The CDR3 here is CASSPTPGQGRDTQYF. The CDR3 DNA sequence: TGTGCCAGCAGTCCCACCCCGGGACAGGGACGAGATACGCAGTATTTT.

A word on this clone: A read error is the likely source, as a far larger clone sits one nucleotide away. This specimen includes other DNA sequences encoding the same CDR3. The chain employs TRBV4-2 and TRBJ2-1; TRBD2 might be the D (6 bases). Trimming removed 4 bases at V and 3 bases at J, with 16 bases between. Germline V gives CDR1 LGHNA, CDR2 YNFKEQ. The CDR3 runs 16 residues. In nucleotides, the CDR3 is TGTGCCAGCAGCCTCTCGACTAGTGGGAGCTACAATGAGCAGTTCTTC. Translation gives CASSLSTSGSYNEQFF.

This chain connects TRBV10-3 to TRBJ2-5; D not certain. V was shortened by 4 bases and J by 5 bases, with 5 bases between the two germline ends. The CDR3 extends over 11 amino acids. CDR1 is ENHRY and CDR2 is SYGVKD in the germline V gene. CDR3 loop: CAISGAETQYF. CDR3 coding DNA: TGTGCCATCAGTGGGGCGGAGACCCAGTACTTC.

CDR3 residues: CASSGGLNTEAFF. In DNA form, the CDR3 reads TGTGCCAGCTCAGGGGGCCTAAACACTGAAGCTTTCTTT. V usage is TRBV27 and J usage is TRBJ1-1, with TRBD1 identical over 8 bases. CDR3 length: 13 residues. Germline CDR1 reads MNHEY; CDR2 reads SMNVEV (reference sequence). V dropped 8 bases and J dropped 2; count of bases not matched to a gene: 4.

Note on this clone: At one of its ends the junction is not consistent with the germline gene, which may arise from a read error. The chain couples TRBV11-1 to TRBJ2-6, with D possibly being TRBD1 (5 bases). The CDR3 loop spans 16 amino acids. Germline CDR1 is SGHAT and CDR2 is FQDESV (reference sequence). In nucleotides, the CDR3 is TGTGTCAGCAGCCCGGGCCAGGGTAATGGGGCCAACGTCCTGACTTTC. Its protein product is CVSSPGQGNGANVLTF. Filled out from reference TRBV11-1 and TRBJ2-6, the complete variable domain reads EAEVAQSPRYKITEKSQAVAFWCDPISGHATLYWYRQILGQGPELLVQFQDESVVDDSQLPKDRFSAERLKGVDSTLKIQPAELGDSAMYLCVSSPGQGNGANVLTFGAGSRLTVL.

V gene TRBV5-1 combines with J gene TRBJ1-2; 9 positions agree with TRBD1. The CDR3 has 16 residues. Germline V gives CDR1 SGHRS, CDR2 YFSETQ. V lost 4 bases to trimming and J lost 8 bases; unmatched junction nucleotides: 15. The CDR3 DNA follows: TGCGCCAGCAGCCACCCCAAGGACAGGGGCCCGGGCGGCTACACCTTC. It is translated as CASSHPKDRGPGGYTF.

The chain is built from TRBV7-3 and TRBJ2-2, with 10 bases identical to TRBD2. The V gene's germline CDR1 is SGHTA and CDR2 FQGTGA. This CDR3 comprises 16 residues. J lost 1 base, V lost 5 bases, and 4 bases had no gene match. The CDR3 reads CASSLLAGRNTGELFF. CDR3 sequence (DNA): TGTGCCAGCAGCCTACTAGCGGGAAGGAACACCGGGGAGCTGTTTTTT. Using reference TRBV7-3 and TRBJ2-2 for the parts outside the CDR3, the full variable domain is GAGVSQTPSNKVTEKGKYVELRCDPISGHTALYWYRQSLGQGPEFLIYFQGTGAADDSGLPNDRFFAVRPEGSVSTLKIQRTERGDSAVYLCASSLLAGRNTGELFFGEGSRLTVL.

This clone was picked up a small number of times. The chain uses TRBV2 and TRBJ2-3, with TRBD2 as a possible D gene (5 bases). V gave up 8 bases and J gave up 5 bases, with 8 bases separating them. The CDR3 is 11 amino acids. Germline assignment: CDR1 SNHLY and CDR2 FYNNEI. The CDR3 DNA sequence: TGTGCCAGCGGAGGAGGAGATACGCAGTATTTT. Translated, it gives CASGGGDTQYF.

This clone was recorded a few times. The chain carries TRBV19 and TRBJ2-3, with D possibly matching TRBD2 (5 bases). Germline CDR1 reads LNHDA; CDR2 reads SQIVND (reference sequence). With 3 bases removed from V and 3 bases from J, the gap between germline ends came to 10 bases. There are 14 residues in the CDR3. CDR3 nucleotide sequence: TGTGCCAGTAGTATGCTGGACTTGACAGATACGCAGTATTTT. Encoded protein: CASSMLDLTDTQYF.

The chain carries TRBV18 and TRBJ2-4, with TRBD2 matching 13 bases. V shed 3 bases, J shed 16 bases, and the junction held 15 bases outside the gene matches. CDR1 is KGHSH, CDR2 LQKENI, per germline. CDR3 length: 16 residues. The CDR3 region has the DNA TGTGCCAGCTCACCCGATACTAGCGGGAGGGCCGGGAAAACTTACTTC. This encodes CASSPDTSGRAGKTYF.

The V gene is TRBV5-6, the J gene TRBJ2-1; 10 bases align to TRBD1. CDR1 is SGHDT, CDR2 YYEEEE, per germline. Trimming removed 4 bases from V and 7 bases from J; junction bases left unmatched: 5. This CDR3 is built from 14 residues. The CDR3 is CASSLRQGANEQFF. Written as DNA, the CDR3 is TGTGCCAGCAGCCTAAGACAGGGGGCGAATGAGCAGTTCTTC.

A note on this clone: At the DNA level, this CDR3 is encoded by other sequences in the same sample as well. The chain combines TRBV5-1 with TRBJ2-5, with 9 bases matching TRBD1. The ends lost 2 bases at V and 3 bases at J; junction bases unmatched: 2. In germline, CDR1 is SGHRS, CDR2 YFSETQ. This CDR3 region has 14 residues. Here the CDR3 DNA reads TGCGCCAGCAGCTTAGGGACAGGGAAAGAGACCCAGTACTTC. The encoded protein is CASSLGTGKETQYF.

As for this clone: The CDR3 ends on some other residue instead of the conserved phenylalanine or tryptophan, so this is likely a read error. The limits of the CDR3 on the DNA are not certain, so only TCRdb's listed CDR3 is given. The chain has TRBV6-1 and TRBJ1-1; the D call of TRBD1 is as the table states it, not checked on the DNA. Including both end residues, the CDR3 is 13 amino acids long. In germline, CDR1 is MNHNS, CDR2 SASEGT. CDR3 in amino acids: CASSESPFMSGQL.

V is TRBV10-3 and J is TRBJ2-1; 12 bases match TRBD2. Germline V gene sequence: CDR1 ENHRY, CDR2 SYGVKD. V lost 9 bases, J lost 9 bases, and 9 bases stayed unmatched. This CDR3 region has 14 residues. CDR3 sequence: CAILAGGADGEQFF. CDR3 nucleotide sequence: TGTGCCATACTAGCGGGAGGAGCGGATGGTGAGCAGTTCTTC.

The chain couples TRBV27 to TRBJ1-5; D possibly corresponds to TRBD1 (5 bases). The CDR3 runs 15 residues. Trimming took off 5 bases at V and 2 bases at J, with 13 bases between the two ends. CDR1 and CDR2 from the germline V gene are MNHEY and SMNVEV (reference sequence). CDR3: CASSNIWGGNQPQHF. The CDR3 region has the DNA TGTGCCAGCAGTAATATATGGGGGGGCAATCAGCCCCAGCATTTT.

Comment on this clone: This sequence may be a read error, since a much larger clone differs from it by one base. V and J are TRBV11-3 and TRBJ2-3, with 9 bases identical to TRBD1. Germline V gene lookup returns CDR1 SGHNT and CDR2 YENEEA. Germline trimming cut 2 bases from V and 4 bases from J; bases unmatched to any gene: 13. The CDR3 sequence is 18 residues long. Written as DNA, the CDR3 is TGTGCCAGCAGCTTAACGTCTCCTAAGGACAGGGGAGCAGATACGCAGTATTTT. The encoded protein is CASSLTSPKDRGADTQYF.

Concerning this clone itself: A much larger clone is a single base away; this may be a read error. V is TRBV11-2 and J is TRBJ2-7; TRBD1 agrees at 10 bases. Germline V lookup: CDR1 SGHAT, CDR2 FQNNGV. CDR3 length: 15 residues. CDR3 loop: CAGSLERTGGYEQYF. Here the CDR3 DNA reads TGTGCCGGCAGCTTAGAGCGGACAGGGGGCTACGAGCAGTACTTC.

In this sample, this clone turned up once. The J gene is TRBJ2-5, the V gene TRBV7-2; TRBD2 might be the D (6 bases). Deletions cut 5 bases from V and 2 bases from J, with 12 bases between. Germline V gene sequence: CDR1 SGHTA, CDR2 FQGNSA. The length of the CDR3 is 14 residues. The CDR3 spells CASSLGAGQETQYF. The CDR3 DNA is TGTGCCAGCAGCCTCGGGGCGGGACAAGAGACCCAGTACTTC.

This chain uses TRBV4-2 with TRBJ2-7, with D maybe TRBD1 (5 bases). Deletions cut 0 bases from V and 0 bases from J, with 6 bases between. The CDR3 runs 14 residues. Per germline, CDR1 LGHNA and CDR2 YNFKEQ. The CDR3 reads CASSQDRGSYEQYF. The CDR3 DNA follows: TGTGCCAGCAGCCAAGATAGGGGCTCCTACGAGCAGTACTTC.

The V gene is TRBV7-2, the J gene TRBJ2-7, with no clear D. Trimming cost V 5 bases and J 6 bases, with 8 bases left between them. The CDR3 covers 11 residues. Germline V lookup: CDR1 SGHTA, CDR2 FQGNSA. Written as DNA, the CDR3 is TGTGCCAGCAGCCCCTGGGTCGAGCAGTACTTC. Protein product: CASSPWVEQYF.

The chain has TRBV28 and TRBJ2-3; D is ambiguous. Trimming cost V 7 bases and J 5 bases, with 22 bases left between them. In germline, CDR1 is MDHEN, CDR2 SYDVKM. The CDR3 has 16 amino acids. Written as DNA, the CDR3 is TGTGCCAGCATCTCTTCGGCACTTAGGAAGCAAGATACGCAGTATTTT. It specifies CASISSALRKQDTQYF.